This passage covers 22 T cell receptor beta chains from one sample sequenced in a study of identical twins. TCRdb analysed the 5' RACE reads with MiXCR anew, one entry per CDR3 protein. Here the sample spans 400,000 or so distinct CDR3 sequences, around 9.7% being singletons. Sample: naive T cells sorted from blood. The receptors originated from a woman in her forties or fifties in good health.

This clonotype was counted between two and nine times. The rearrangement links TRBV5-1 to TRBJ2-1; D is unclear. This CDR3 has 13 residues. Trimming pared 1 base from V and 7 bases from J, leaving 9 bases between. The germline V gene has CDR1 SGHRS and CDR2 YFSETQ. CDR3 sequence (DNA): TGCGCCAGCAGCTTGTTCACTTCTAATGAGCAGTTCTTC. Its translation: CASSLFTSNEQFF.

This clonotype was detected ten times or more. This rearrangement joins TRBV7-9 to TRBJ1-4, with D maybe TRBD1 (5 bases). Per germline, CDR1 SEHNR and CDR2 FQNEAQ (reference sequence). V shed 0 bases and J shed 6 bases, with 14 bases lying between them. The CDR3 spans 16 residues. The CDR3 reads CASSLAGRGVDEKLFF. CDR3 DNA: TGTGCCAGCAGCTTAGCCGGGAGGGGTGTGGATGAAAAACTGTTTTTT.

The chain joins TRBV20-1 to TRBJ2-7; 9 bases line up with TRBD2. Germline V CDR1 and CDR2: DFQATT, SNEGSKA (reference sequence). V lost 4 bases and J lost 4; bases outside the gene matches: 5. The CDR3 is 13 residues long. The CDR3 sequence is CSANGGRGYEQYF. CDR3 nucleotide sequence: TGCAGTGCTAATGGCGGGAGGGGATACGAGCAGTACTTC.

This clonotype has only a few counts. The V gene is TRBV25-1, the J gene TRBJ1-1; TRBD1 is a possible D gene (5 bases). The CDR3 runs to 15 residues. Trimming stripped 6 bases from V and 3 bases from J, with 17 bases between. Germline values: CDR1 MGHDK, CDR2 SYGVNS. CDR3 amino acids: CASSPLGTYYTEAFF. In DNA, the CDR3 is TGTGCCAGCAGCCCCCTTGGGACCTACTACACTGAAGCTTTCTTT. Filled out from reference TRBV25-1 and TRBJ1-1, the complete variable domain reads EADIYQTPRYLVIGTGKKITLECSQTMGHDKMYWYQQDPGMELHLIHYSYGVNSTEKGDLSSESTVSRIRTEHFPLTLESARPSHTSQYLCASSPLGTYYTEAFFGQGTRLTVV.

The rearrangement uses TRBV4-1 and TRBJ1-5; the D is unclear. Germline V gene sequence: CDR1 MGHRA, CDR2 YSYEKL. CDR3 length equals 18 residues. Trimming stripped 0 bases from V and 0 bases from J, with 15 bases between. Here the CDR3 reads CASSQDSFGGNSNQPQHF. DNA for the CDR3: TGCGCCAGCAGCCAAGATAGTTTCGGAGGAAATAGCAATCAGCCCCAGCATTTT.

Only a few counts were recorded for this clonotype. The V and J genes are TRBV11-2 and TRBJ1-1; D gene uncertain. V was clipped by 0 bases and J by 2 bases, with 10 bases between them. Germline assignment: CDR1 SGHAT and CDR2 FQNNGV. The CDR3 spans 15 residues. CDR3 residues: CASSLEPSSNTEAFF. The CDR3 coding sequence is TGTGCCAGCAGCTTAGAACCATCCTCTAACACTGAAGCTTTCTTT.

This clonotype has ten or more counts. The chain has TRBV29-1 and TRBJ2-5; D call uncertain. This CDR3 spans 14 amino acids. The V gene lost 4 bases and the J gene lost 0 bases, with 12 bases spanning the gap. CDR1 and CDR2 from the germline V gene are SQVTM and ANQGSEA. CDR3 sequence: CSVGALNHQETQYF. As DNA, the CDR3 is TGCAGCGTTGGGGCCCTAAACCACCAAGAGACCCAGTACTTC.

The rearrangement links TRBV7-6 to TRBJ2-1; D remains unclear. This CDR3 spans 15 amino acids. Germline assignment: CDR1 SGHVS and CDR2 FNYEAQ. V gave up 0 bases and J gave up 6 bases, with 12 bases separating them. The CDR3 region is CASSLALGRGNEQFF. The CDR3 nucleotides are TGTGCCAGCAGCTTAGCGCTTGGCCGAGGCAATGAGCAGTTCTTC.

This clonotype came up many times. J is TRBJ2-1 and V is TRBV2; D unclear. V was clipped by 7 bases and J by 8 bases, with 18 bases between them. CDR1 and CDR2 (germline): SNHLY, FYNNEI. CDR3 length: 14 residues. The CDR3 region has the DNA TGTGCCAGCAAGACCGAACCAAAAATCGATGAGCAGTTCTTC. Translation gives CASKTEPKIDEQFF. The full variable domain, completed using reference TRBV2 and TRBJ2-1, is EPEVTQTPSHQVTQMGQEVILRCVPISNHLYFYWYRQILGQKVEFLVSFYNNEISEKSEIFDDQFSVERPDGSNFTLKIRSTKLEDSAMYFCASKTEPKIDEQFFGPGTRLTVL.

This clonotype was found many times. The gene calls are TRBV12-3 or TRBV12-4 and TRBJ2-1; D gene unclear. V lost 6 bases and J 4 bases, leaving 10 bases between the germline ends. This CDR3 comprises 13 residues. The CDR3 loop is CASSPVRYNEQFF. As DNA, the CDR3 is TGTGCCAGCAGCCCGGTACGGTACAATGAGCAGTTCTTC.

This clonotype was picked up a small number of times. The CDR3 DNA is TGCGCCAGCAGCCGGTACGGCGGGAGTCCGGATGAGCAGTTCTTC. Amino acid sequence: CASSRYGGSPDEQFF. The chain employs TRBV4-1 and TRBJ2-1, with 7 bases identical to TRBD2. V gave up 4 bases and J gave up 8 bases; unmatched junction bases: 11. The CDR3 loop spans 15 amino acids. CDR1 and CDR2 from the germline V gene are MGHRA and YSYEKL.

This clonotype has ten or more counts. CDR3 sequence: CASSLGSLAGAPGEQFF. CDR3 nucleotides: TGCGCCAGCAGCTTGGGTTCCCTAGCGGGAGCGCCGGGTGAGCAGTTCTTC. The chain couples TRBV5-1 to TRBJ2-1; TRBD2 matches at 10 bases. CDR1 is SGHRS and CDR2 is YFSETQ in the germline V gene. The trim removed 0 bases at V and 9 bases at J, leaving 12 bases unmatched. The CDR3 sequence is 17 residues long.

This clonotype was detected many times. The rearrangement links TRBV12-3 or TRBV12-4 to TRBJ2-1; 7 bases map to TRBD2. The CDR3 is 13 residues long. Trimming at V came to 8 bases and at J to 9 bases, leaving 10 bases not matched to a gene. The CDR3 DNA reads as TGTGCCAGCTGGGTGGGAGGGCGTGCTGAGCAGTTCTTC. It codes for CASWVGGRAEQFF.

This clonotype appeared a few times. The J gene is TRBJ2-5, the V gene TRBV14, with D perhaps TRBD2 (5 bases). Trimming removed 4 bases at V and 6 bases at J, with 12 bases between. The CDR3 runs 13 residues. Germline lookup yields CDR1 SGHDN and CDR2 FVKESK. Here the CDR3 DNA reads TGTGCCAGCAGCCGCACGGGGTTCAAGACCCAGTACTTC. It encodes CASSRTGFKTQYF.

This clonotype was picked up a small number of times. The CDR3 DNA reads TGCAGCGTTCTCTTCCGGGACCTGGTTCGCGAGCAGTACTTC. It codes for CSVLFRDLVREQYF. The genes are TRBV29-1 and TRBJ2-7; D might be TRBD1 or TRBD2, each matching 5 bases. The CDR3 is 14 amino acids. Germline V gene lookup returns CDR1 SQVTM and CDR2 ANQGSEA. V was pared by 5 bases and J by 6 bases, with 20 bases between.

The genes are TRBV7-6 and TRBJ2-1; D call uncertain. Trimming cost V 7 bases and J 0 bases, with 16 bases left between them. In germline, CDR1 is SGHVS, CDR2 FNYEAQ. CDR3 length equals 16 residues. CDR3 protein: CASTLGTESSYNEQFF. In DNA, the CDR3 is TGTGCCAGCACCCTGGGCACAGAGAGCTCCTACAATGAGCAGTTCTTC.

This clonotype was observed a few times. The V and J genes are TRBV6-5 and TRBJ1-1, with D hard to call. The CDR3 has 17 amino acids. With 2 bases removed from V and 1 base from J, the gap between germline ends came to 17 bases. The germline V gene encodes CDR1 MNHEY and CDR2 SVGAGI. CDR3 loop: CASSYTSGLVRNTEAFF. The DNA for the CDR3 is TGTGCCAGCAGTTACACTTCGGGTCTAGTACGGAACACTGAAGCTTTCTTT.

This chain joins TRBV11-2 and TRBJ2-3; maybe TRBD1 (6 bases). CDR1 is SGHAT, CDR2 FQNNGV, per germline. Between the trimmed V and J ends, which lost 6 bases and 6 bases, there was a span of 19 bases. This CDR3 region has 15 residues. Written as DNA, the CDR3 is TGTGCCAGCAGTAGACAGGTTGGGGTGGAGGATACGCAGTATTTT. It specifies CASSRQVGVEDTQYF.

The CDR3 loop is CATSRDSSGSSEQFF. CDR3 nucleotides: TGTGCCACCAGCAGAGACTCTAGCGGGAGTAGTGAGCAGTTCTTC. The chain is built from TRBV15 and TRBJ2-1; TRBD2 aligns across 10 bases. Trimming took 0 bases from V and 9 from J; bases not matched to a gene: 5. Germline V lookup: CDR1 LNHNV, CDR2 YYDKDF (reference sequence). This CDR3 comprises 15 residues.

This clonotype was detected a few times. The J gene is TRBJ2-1, the V gene TRBV2; no firm D call. With 5 bases removed from V and 15 bases from J, the gap between germline ends came to 17 bases. Germline lookup yields CDR1 SNHLY and CDR2 FYNNEI. This CDR3 is built from 12 residues. Here the CDR3 DNA reads TGTGCCAGCAGTCCGGCGGTTCCTTTAGCGTTCTTC. It translates to CASSPAVPLAFF.

The chain has TRBV6-5 and TRBJ2-7; D unclear. V was cut by 7 bases and J by 0 bases, with 4 bases left in between. This CDR3 contains 11 residues. Looked up from germline, CDR1 is MNHEY and CDR2 is SVGAGI. CDR3: CASKDSYEQYF. DNA of the CDR3: TGTGCCAGCAAGGACTCCTACGAGCAGTACTTC.

Only a few counts were recorded for this clonotype. V usage is TRBV7-3 and J usage is TRBJ2-3, with 11 bases lining up with TRBD2. This CDR3 contains 16 residues. With V trimmed by 5 bases and J by 0 bases, 4 bases remained unmatched. Per the germline V gene, CDR1 is SGHTA and CDR2 is FQGTGA. CDR3 loop: CASSALAGVSTDTQYF. The DNA of the CDR3 is TGTGCCAGCAGCGCACTAGCGGGAGTTAGCACAGATACGCAGTATTTT.